This TCR beta chain emerged from a study of blood T cell repertoires in COVID-19. Sequenced by immunoSEQ multiplex PCR; TCRdb stores in-frame clones only, minus some. The sample has approximately 440,000 clones, approximately 90% seen once; the top ten hold roughly 0.7%. The CDR3 loop spans 16 amino acids. CDR1 is MGHDK and CDR2 is SYGVNS in the germline V gene. The V end lost 2 bases, the J end lost 8 bases, and 18 bases lay between the germline ends. V usage is TRBV25-1 and J usage is TRBJ1-4, with a tentative D call TRBD1 (6 bases). The sample taken for sequencing was PBMCs or T cells enriched from blood (not recorded which). The TCR was taken from a woman younger than 35 who had recovered from COVID-19. CDR3 loop: CASSERGRGSREKLFF. CDR3 nucleotides: TGTGCCAGCAGTGAAAGGGGGAGGGGGTCGAGGGAAAAACTGTTTTTT.